The 5 T cell receptor beta chains below were found in one sample sequenced in a study of shared clonotypes between healthy human individuals. Sequenced by immunoSEQ multiplex PCR; TCRdb stores in-frame clones only, minus some. The data contain roughly 500,000 clones, roughly 95% of them singletons. Sequencing was done on a sample of naive CD4+ T cells sorted from blood. Subset of the sample: CD45RA+ positively selected. The receptor set was obtained from a woman under 40 in good health.

The V gene is TRBV12-1, the J gene TRBJ2-5. TRBV12-1 is deemed a pseudogene. CDR3 length: 14 residues. CDR3 in DNA: TGTGCCAGCAGCTTTGAAGTAGTGGGGGAGACCCAGTACTTC. It encodes CASSFEVVGETQYF.

The chain combines TRBV23-1 with TRBJ2-4; TRBD1 or TRBD2 may be the D gene (6 bases each). TRBV23-1 carries the ORF label, with uncertain function. With 0 bases removed from V and 0 bases from J, the gap between germline ends came to 27 bases. The CDR3 is 22 residues long. In nucleotides, the CDR3 is TGCGCCAGCAGTCAATCTATTTTCGGGGGCGGGCGGATGAGCTTAGCCAAAAACATTCAGTACTTC. The encoded protein is CASSQSIFGGGRMSLAKNIQYF.

This clone was counted a single time. The CDR3 is CASSLAPEGANTGELFF. CDR3 DNA sequence: TGCGCCAGCAGCTTGGCTCCGGAAGGCGCGAACACCGGGGAGCTGTTTTTT. The chain links TRBV5-1 to TRBJ2-2; the D is unclear. The CDR3 sequence is 17 residues long. The germline CDR1 and CDR2 sequences are SGHRS and YFSETQ. V lost 0 bases and J 0 bases, leaving 12 bases between the germline ends.

V is TRBV9 and J is TRBJ2-7; 8 positions agree with TRBD2. Looked up from germline, CDR1 is SGDLS and CDR2 is YYNGEE. The ends lost 5 bases at V and 2 bases at J; junction bases unmatched: 6. The CDR3 is made up of 14 amino acids. This CDR3 reads CASSGRGGTYEQYF. The CDR3, as DNA: TGTGCCAGCAGTGGACGGGGGGGCACCTACGAGCAGTACTTC. Full variable domain (missing parts from reference TRBV9 and TRBJ2-7): DSGVTQTPKHLITATGQRVTLRCSPRSGDLSVYWYQQSLDQGLQFLIQYYNGEERAKGNILERFSAQQFPDLHSELNLSSLELGDSALYFCASSGRGGTYEQYFGPGTRLTVT.

V is TRBV2 and J is TRBJ2-2; 9 bases align to TRBD1. The CDR3 contains 14 residues. The V segment lost 5 bases and the J segment 5 bases; nucleotides outside the gene matches: 3. The germline V gene encodes CDR1 SNHLY and CDR2 FYNNEI. CDR3 in amino acids: CASSRQGVTGELFF. Written as DNA, the CDR3 is TGTGCCAGCAGTCGACAGGGGGTTACCGGGGAGCTGTTTTTT. The whole variable domain, filled in from reference TRBV2 and TRBJ2-2, reads EPEVTQTPSHQVTQMGQEVILRCVPISNHLYFYWYRQILGQKVEFLVSFYNNEISEKSEIFDDQFSVERPDGSNFTLKIRSTKLEDSAMYFCASSRQGVTGELFFGEGSRLTVL.